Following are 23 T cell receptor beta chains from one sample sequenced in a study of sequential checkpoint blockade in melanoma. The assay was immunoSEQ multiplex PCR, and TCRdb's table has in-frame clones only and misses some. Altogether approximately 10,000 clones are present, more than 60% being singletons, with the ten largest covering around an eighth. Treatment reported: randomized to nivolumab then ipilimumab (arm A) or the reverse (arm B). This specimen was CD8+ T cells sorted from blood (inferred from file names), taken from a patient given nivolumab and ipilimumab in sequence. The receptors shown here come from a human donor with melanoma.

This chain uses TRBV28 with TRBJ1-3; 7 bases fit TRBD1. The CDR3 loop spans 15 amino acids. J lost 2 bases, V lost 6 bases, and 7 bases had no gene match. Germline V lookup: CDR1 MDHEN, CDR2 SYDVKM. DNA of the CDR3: TGTGCCAGCAGGCCTACAGGGGACGCTGGAAACACCATATATTTT. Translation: CASRPTGDAGNTIYF. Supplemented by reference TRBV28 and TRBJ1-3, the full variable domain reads DVKVTQSSRYLVKRTGEKVFLECVQDMDHENMFWYRQDPGLGLRLIYFSYDVKMKEKGDIPEGYSVSREKKERFSLILESASTNQTSMYLCASRPTGDAGNTIYFGEGSWLTVV.

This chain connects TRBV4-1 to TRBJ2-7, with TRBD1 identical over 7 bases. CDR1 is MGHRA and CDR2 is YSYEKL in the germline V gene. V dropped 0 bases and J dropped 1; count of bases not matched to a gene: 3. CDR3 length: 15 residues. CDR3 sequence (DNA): TGCGCCAGCAGCCAAGATAGGGACAGTTCCTACGAGCAGTACTTC. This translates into CASSQDRDSSYEQYF.

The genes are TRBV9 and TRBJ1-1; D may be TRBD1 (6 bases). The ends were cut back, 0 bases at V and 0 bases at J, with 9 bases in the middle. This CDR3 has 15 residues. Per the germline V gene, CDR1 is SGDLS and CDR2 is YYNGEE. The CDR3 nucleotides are TGTGCCAGCAGCGTAGGGGGGCAGCTGAACACTGAAGCTTTCTTT. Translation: CASSVGGQLNTEAFF. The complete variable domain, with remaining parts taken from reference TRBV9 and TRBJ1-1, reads DSGVTQTPKHLITATGQRVTLRCSPRSGDLSVYWYQQSLDQGLQFLIQYYNGEERAKGNILERFSAQQFPDLHSELNLSSLELGDSALYFCASSVGGQLNTEAFFGQGTRLTVV.

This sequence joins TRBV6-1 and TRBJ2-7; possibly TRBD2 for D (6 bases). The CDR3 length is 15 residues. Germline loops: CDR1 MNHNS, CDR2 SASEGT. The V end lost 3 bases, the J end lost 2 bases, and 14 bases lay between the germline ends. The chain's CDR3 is CASSEAGTEAYEQYF. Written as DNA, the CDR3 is TGTGCCAGCAGTGAGGCCGGGACTGAGGCCTACGAGCAGTACTTC.

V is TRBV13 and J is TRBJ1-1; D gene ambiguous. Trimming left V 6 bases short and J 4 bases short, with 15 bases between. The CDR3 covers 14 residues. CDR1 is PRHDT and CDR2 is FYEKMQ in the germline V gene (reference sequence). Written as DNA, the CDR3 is TGTGCCAGCAGGACTTATGGGGAGAGCACTGAAGCTTTCTTT. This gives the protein CASRTYGESTEAFF.

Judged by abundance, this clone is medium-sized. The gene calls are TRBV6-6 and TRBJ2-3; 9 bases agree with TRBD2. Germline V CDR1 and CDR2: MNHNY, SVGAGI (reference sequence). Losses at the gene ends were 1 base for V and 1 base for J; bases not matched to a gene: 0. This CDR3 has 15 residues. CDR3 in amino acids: CASSYLAGGTDTQYF. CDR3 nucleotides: TGTGCCAGCAGTTACTTAGCGGGAGGCACAGATACGCAGTATTTT.

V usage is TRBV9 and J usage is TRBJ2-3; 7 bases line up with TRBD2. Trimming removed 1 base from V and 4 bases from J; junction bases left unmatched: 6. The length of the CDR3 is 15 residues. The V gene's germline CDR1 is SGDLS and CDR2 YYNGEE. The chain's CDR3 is CASSVWGGGADTQYF. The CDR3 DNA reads TGTGCCAGCAGCGTATGGGGGGGAGGGGCAGATACGCAGTATTTT.

CDR3 sequence (DNA): TGTGCCAGCAGCTTAGGGATAGCGGGAGGCAATGAGCAGTTCTTC. Translated, it gives CASSLGIAGGNEQFF. The V gene is TRBV7-3, the J gene TRBJ2-1; TRBD2 matches 10 bases. The CDR3 spans 15 residues. J was trimmed by 6 bases and V by 2 bases; bases with no gene match: 4. Looked up from germline, CDR1 is SGHTA and CDR2 is FQGTGA.

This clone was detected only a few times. CDR3 sequence: CASSQGEGYLADEQFF. The CDR3 nucleotides read TGCGCCAGCAGCCAGGGAGAGGGTTACCTCGCGGATGAGCAGTTCTTC. The chain is built from TRBV4-1 and TRBJ2-1; D is possibly TRBD2 (5 bases). This CDR3 spans 16 amino acids. V lost 3 bases to trimming and J lost 8 bases, with 20 bases between them. The germline gives CDR1 MGHRA, CDR2 YSYEKL.

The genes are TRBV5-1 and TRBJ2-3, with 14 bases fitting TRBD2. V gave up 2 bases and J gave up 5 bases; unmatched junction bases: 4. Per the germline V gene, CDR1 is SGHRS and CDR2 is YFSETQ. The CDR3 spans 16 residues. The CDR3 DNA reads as TGCGCCAGCAGCTTAGGACTAGCGGGAGGTCAAGATACGCAGTATTTT. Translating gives CASSLGLAGGQDTQYF.

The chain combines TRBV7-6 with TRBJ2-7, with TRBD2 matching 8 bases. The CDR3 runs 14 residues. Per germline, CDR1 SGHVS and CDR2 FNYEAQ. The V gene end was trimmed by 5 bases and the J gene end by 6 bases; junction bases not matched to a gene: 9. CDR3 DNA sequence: TGTGCCAGCAGCCTGACCGGGACTAGTGTCGAGCAGTACTTC. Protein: CASSLTGTSVEQYF.

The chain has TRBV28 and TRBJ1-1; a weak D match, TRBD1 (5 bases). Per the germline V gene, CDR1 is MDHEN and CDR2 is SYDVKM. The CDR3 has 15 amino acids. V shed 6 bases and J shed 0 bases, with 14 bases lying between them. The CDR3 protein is CASSPRGLLNTEAFF. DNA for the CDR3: TGTGCCAGCAGCCCTAGGGGACTTTTGAACACTGAAGCTTTCTTT.

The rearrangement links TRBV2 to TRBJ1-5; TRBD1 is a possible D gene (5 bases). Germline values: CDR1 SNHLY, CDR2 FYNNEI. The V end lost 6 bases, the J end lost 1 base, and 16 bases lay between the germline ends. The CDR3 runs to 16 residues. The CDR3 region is CASSGGGRVSNQPQHF. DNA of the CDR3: TGTGCCAGCAGCGGGGGGGGTAGGGTAAGCAATCAGCCCCAGCATTTT.

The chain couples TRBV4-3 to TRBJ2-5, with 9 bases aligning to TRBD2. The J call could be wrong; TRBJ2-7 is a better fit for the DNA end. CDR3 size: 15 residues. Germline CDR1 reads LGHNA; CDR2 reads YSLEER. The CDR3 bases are TGCGCCAGCAGCCAAGACCTAGCGGGGTTCTACGAGCAGTACTTC. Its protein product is CASSQDLAGFYEQYF.

This chain's CDR3 is CASSIGGVHEQYF. The CDR3 region has the DNA TGTGCCAGTAGTATAGGGGGGGTCCACGAGCAGTACTTC. This chain links TRBV19 with TRBJ2-7, with D maybe TRBD2 (6 bases). Germline values: CDR1 LNHDA, CDR2 SQIVND (reference sequence). The CDR3 is 13 amino acids. V shed 1 base and J shed 5 bases, with 9 bases lying between them. Drawing the rest from reference TRBV19 and TRBJ2-7, the complete variable domain is DGGITQSPKYLFRKEGQNVTLSCEQNLNHDAMYWYRQDPGQGLRLIYYSQIVNDFQKGDIAEGYSVSREKKESFPLTVTSAQKNPTAFYLCASSIGGVHEQYFGPGTRLTVT.

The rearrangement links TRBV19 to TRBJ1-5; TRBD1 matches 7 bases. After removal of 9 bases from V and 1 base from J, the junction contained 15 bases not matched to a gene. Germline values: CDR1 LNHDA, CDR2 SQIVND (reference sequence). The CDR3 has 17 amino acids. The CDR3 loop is CASHHKLWGQSNQPQHF. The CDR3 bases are TGTGCCAGCCATCATAAGCTGTGGGGACAGAGCAATCAGCCCCAGCATTTT.

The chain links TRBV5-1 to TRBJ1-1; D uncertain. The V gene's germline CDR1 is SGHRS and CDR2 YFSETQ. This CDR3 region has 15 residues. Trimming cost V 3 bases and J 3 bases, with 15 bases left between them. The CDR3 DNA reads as TGCGCCAGCAGCTCAATCATATCTAGCGACACTGAAGCTTTCTTT. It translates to CASSSIISSDTEAFF.

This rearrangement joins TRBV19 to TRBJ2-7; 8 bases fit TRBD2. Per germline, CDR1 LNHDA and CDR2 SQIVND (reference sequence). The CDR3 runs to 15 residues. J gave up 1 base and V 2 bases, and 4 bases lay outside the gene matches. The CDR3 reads CASSIWAGGSYEQYF. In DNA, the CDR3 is TGTGCCAGTAGTATATGGGCGGGAGGATCCTACGAGCAGTACTTC. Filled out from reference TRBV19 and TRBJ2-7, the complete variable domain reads DGGITQSPKYLFRKEGQNVTLSCEQNLNHDAMYWYRQDPGQGLRLIYYSQIVNDFQKGDIAEGYSVSREKKESFPLTVTSAQKNPTAFYLCASSIWAGGSYEQYFGPGTRLTVT.

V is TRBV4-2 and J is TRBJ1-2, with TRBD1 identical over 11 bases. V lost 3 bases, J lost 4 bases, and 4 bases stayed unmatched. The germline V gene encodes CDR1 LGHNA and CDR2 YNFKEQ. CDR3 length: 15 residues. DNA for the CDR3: TGTGCCAGCAGCCAGCCTGGGACAGGGGGCTATGGCTACACCTTC. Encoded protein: CASSQPGTGGYGYTF.

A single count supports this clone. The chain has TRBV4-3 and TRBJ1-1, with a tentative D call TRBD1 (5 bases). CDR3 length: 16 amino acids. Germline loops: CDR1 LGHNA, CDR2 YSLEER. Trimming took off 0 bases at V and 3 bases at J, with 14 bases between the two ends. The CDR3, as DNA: TGCGCCAGCAGCCAAGAGGGATCCAGGGCTTACACTGAAGCTTTCTTT. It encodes CASSQEGSRAYTEAFF.

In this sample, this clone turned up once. The CDR3 protein is CASSPAGGTEAFF. Written as DNA, the CDR3 is TGCGCCAGCAGCCCCGCGGGGGGAACTGAAGCTTTCTTT. The chain is built from TRBV5-1 and TRBJ1-1; a possible D gene is TRBD1 (5 bases). V lost 4 bases, J lost 5 bases, and 12 bases lay in between. Germline CDR1 SGHRS, CDR2 YFSETQ. The CDR3 consists of 13 residues.

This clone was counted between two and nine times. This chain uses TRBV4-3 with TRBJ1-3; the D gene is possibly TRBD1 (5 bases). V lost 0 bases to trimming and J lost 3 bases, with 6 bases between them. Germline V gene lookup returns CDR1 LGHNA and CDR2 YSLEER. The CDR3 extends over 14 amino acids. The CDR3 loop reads CASSQDRVGNTIYF. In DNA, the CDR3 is TGCGCCAGCAGCCAAGACAGGGTTGGAAACACCATATATTTT.

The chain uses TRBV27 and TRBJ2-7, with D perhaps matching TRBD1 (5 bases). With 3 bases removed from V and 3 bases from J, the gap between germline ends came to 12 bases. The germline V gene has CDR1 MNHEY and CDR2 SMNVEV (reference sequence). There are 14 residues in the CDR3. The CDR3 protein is CASSFGQDGYEQYF. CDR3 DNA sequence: TGTGCCAGCAGTTTTGGACAAGACGGCTACGAGCAGTACTTC.